This TCR beta chain was observed in a study of T cells in Graves' hyperthyroidism and ophthalmopathy (dated 2019 in TCRdb). Regarding the research as a whole: Peripheral blood samples were taken at initial diagnosis, before any treatment was given. TCR V-J signatures able to tell the groups apart were searched for in a discovery cohort of approximately 95 patients, of whom 43 had Graves' ophthalmopathy and around 58 had stable Graves' hyperthyroidism. The roughly 91 discovery patients were randomly split 7:3 into training and test sets. An independent validation cohort of 18 to 20 hyperthyroidism patients and about 16 patients who later progressed to ophthalmopathy tested prospective prediction of ophthalmopathy. Once sampling was done, hyperthyroidism patients were given methimazole at a starting dose of 30 mg daily, whereas ophthalmopathy patients were given high-dose intravenous methylprednisolone. The paper describes TCR Vbeta CDR3 sequencing of roughly 130 peripheral blood samples, made up of 43 ophthalmopathy patients, some 76 hyperthyroidism patients and 17 progressor patients. In more than 5 Graves' hyperthyroidism patients, the study also compared T-cell repertoires from thyroid tissue with T-cell repertoires from blood. Study-level results and caveats: A 13 V-J signature model separated ophthalmopathy from stable hyperthyroidism, with roughly 88% sensitivity and roughly 81% specificity in cross-validation and 80%/75% in testing. Blood samples also contained most of the expanded thyroid clonotypes (frequency above 0.001), which suggests that blood repertoires may reflect thyroid immune responses. Sample size was not statistically predetermined, and blinding of investigators to group allocation was not performed. In validation, progression to ophthalmopathy was predicted by the model with 70.59% sensitivity and around 76% specificity, a median of about 6 months before onset.

Moderately to severely active disease, a Clinical Activity Score of at least 3, a NOSPECS grade of at least 4, and a duration under 3 months were present in ophthalmopathy patients. Exclusion was applied to patients with uncontrolled infections, other autoimmune diseases, pregnancy or lactation. Diagnoses were based on clinical symptoms, serum thyroxine and TRAb, thyroid ultrasound and orbital computed tomography. PBMCs were separated from 7.5 to 10 ml of fresh peripheral blood using Ficoll-Paque density gradient centrifugation. Total RNA was extracted with Trizol reagent, and quality was checked on an Agilent 2100 Bioanalyzer. This clonotype occurred many times. The antigen it recognizes is unknown. Base qualities are not recorded, but no much larger clone differs from it by a single base. TCR beta CDR3 regions were amplified from RNA transcripts. A first-round RT-PCR of the TCR CDR3 used the HTBI primer set with the Qiagen OneStep RT-PCR kit. A second multiplex PCR round built the libraries, followed by size selection and purification. Libraries were sequenced paired-end with 100 bp reads on an Illumina HiSeq2000. Turning to the authors' computational methods: SOAPnuke was used to process the raw data, with reads discarded if the reads contained adapters or uncalled bases, had a mean Phred below 15, or lacked an exact constant-primer or identifier match. COPE v1.2.5 was used to merge the high-quality paired reads, and each unique nucleotide sequence was defined as a clonotype. MiTCR v1.1 was used to align the clonotypes against IMGT TRBV, TRBD and TRBJ reference segments. Only V-J combinations with frequency above 0.0001, covering 99% to 99.2% of repertoires, were analysed. A TCS score was defined as the ratio between F50 (clonal expansion) and ExV (chaos), using BLOSUM62-based TCRdist between CDR3 peptides within each V-J. Welch's t-statistics and random forest reduced around 550 V-J features to under 15, which were used in a naive Bayes classifier (R e1071). TCRdb ran its own pipeline on the public reads, namely fastp trimming at Q25 and MiXCR clone calling, and kept in-frame beta chains. Rows are combined by CDR3 protein, so each entry shows the most common genes and DNA. TCRdb's processing, not the authors' own work, is the source of the V and J calls. Present in this sample are hundreds of thousands of distinct CDR3 sequences, 13% to 15% of which were seen just once. Roughly 19% of the sample rests with the top ten.

Its CDR3 holds 16 amino acids, cysteine through phenylalanine. Solely the CDR3 DNA is kept, with 48 bases framed from the first base. CDR1 and CDR2, looked up from the germline V gene, are MNHNS and SASEGT. From V the trimming removes 6 bases and from J it removes 4 bases, while the gene matches leave 10 bases of the junction unaccounted for. The receptor chain draws on TRBV6-1 and TRBJ1-2; the central 11 bases match TRBD1. Sequences were obtained from blood. This sequence was found in a woman aged 55-70 years with Graves' ophthalmopathy. The bases are TGTGCCAGCAGGGGACGGACAGGGGGCGCGAGCTATGGCTACACCTTC. Translated, this gives CASRGRTGGASYGYTF.